This TCR beta chain was sequenced during a study of T-cell memory formation after mild COVID-19. From germline, CDR1 is SGHRS and CDR2 YFSETQ. With 5 bases clipped from V and 7 bases from J, the junction kept 9 bases outside the gene matches. The CDR3 totals 14 residues. TCRdb reanalysed the 5' RACE reads using MiXCR and keeps one entry per CDR3 protein. The data contain about 350,000 distinct CDR3 sequences, roughly an eighth of them singletons. This clonotype was found a few times. The TCR sequence derives from a young man who had mild COVID-19 (a few samples of this study predate the infection). Cell type and time point are not known. The sample comprised PBMCs or a T cell subset sorted from them (not recorded which). The gene calls are TRBV5-1 and TRBJ2-1; 7 nucleotides line up with TRBD1. In DNA form, the CDR3 reads TGCGCCAGCAGGTTGAGGGACAGACAAAATGAGCAGTTCTTC. The encoded protein is CASRLRDRQNEQFF.